The clone carrying this TCR beta chain has at least ten counts. The data originate from a study of T-cell reconstitution after alpha-beta-depleted transplantation in children. Researchers prepared the TCRbeta library using unique molecular identifiers, the study reports. TCRdb re-called the PCR reads with MiXCR, one entry per CDR3 protein. The profile shows around 500,000 distinct CDR3 sequences, approximately 12% of them singletons. V dropped 8 bases and J dropped 4 bases, with 15 bases sitting between them. The CDR3 extends over 14 amino acids. Germline V CDR1 and CDR2: SGHTA, FQGNSA. The sequence derives from a human donor who donated a stem cell graft to a child with combined immunodeficiency. The chain recombines TRBV7-2 with TRBJ1-5; a weak D match, TRBD1 (6 bases). The sequencing here drew on PBMCs from the stem cell graft donor, taken from the stem cell graft. The CDR3 is CASGRQVENQPQHF. The CDR3 nucleotides are TGTGCCAGCGGCCGACAGGTCGAAAATCAGCCCCAGCATTTT. The entire variable domain, with the rest obtained from reference TRBV7-2 and TRBJ1-5, is as follows: GAGVSQSPSNKVTEKGKDVELRCDPISGHTALYWYRQSLGQGLEFLIYFQGNSAPDKSGLPSDRFSAERTGGSVSTLTIQRTQQEDSAVYLCASGRQVENQPQHFGDGTRLSIL.